This T cell receptor (beta chain) was observed in a study of yellow fever vaccine responses in identical twins (dated by TCRdb to the late 2010s). For context, the study as a whole: In the study, vaccine-responding T cell clones were precisely tracked in identical twins. What the research found in general, with its limitations: The T cell response to vaccination in identical twins was reported by the authors to appear partly convergent and partly personalized.

A word on this clonotype: Its cognate antigen has yet to be identified. No base-level quality is on record; no much larger clone is a single base apart.

The receptor library was made with RT-PCR. Sequencer: Illumina HiSeq 2500. TCRdb trimmed the raw reads at Q25, called clones with MiXCR and kept productive beta chains. A single entry per CDR3 protein holds the most common genes and DNA from its merged rows. This sample is represented by tens of thousands of distinct CDR3 sequences; about 63% of them were singletons. The top ten hold more than 3.5% of the sample. Relative to germline, V is missing 3 bases and J is missing 4 bases, with 9 bases of the junction outside any gene match. Its CDR3 holds 17 amino acids, cysteine through phenylalanine. The retained sequence is limited to the CDR3, 51 bases, with the frame set at the first base.

Sequencing was performed on T cells from blood (PBMCs), unsorted or a sorted subset (not recorded which), taken before or after yellow fever vaccination (not recorded which). The V gene is TRBV12-3 or TRBV12-4 and the J gene is TRBJ1-6, with TRBD1 matching 7 junction bases. This TCR came from a woman in her late teens or twenties who received the yellow fever vaccine. Donor details come from another sample of the same person, matched by shared clones. The CDR3 amino acid sequence is: CASSFARSGQYNSPLHF. The nucleotide sequence reads TGTGCCAGCAGTTTCGCCCGATCGGGACAGTATAATTCACCCCTCCACTTT.